This note documents a single T cell receptor (beta chain) sequence. Assay: immunoSEQ multiplex PCR; the TCRdb copy retains only in-frame clones and omits some. The sample holds some 130,000 clones, 80% to 90% seen once. The source of the sample is a study of cytomegalovirus exposure and HLA in healthy donors. Deletions cut 1 base from V and 1 base from J, with 10 bases between. The CDR3 has 15 residues. Germline CDR1 SNHLY, CDR2 FYNNEI. Material: PBMCs. This sequence was found in a woman in her 30s in good health and CMV-seronegative. V and J are TRBV2 and TRBJ1-2; no definite D call. DNA of the CDR3: TGTGCCAGCAGTGAAGGCCAGCGCTATAACTATGGCTACACCTTC. Protein: CASSEGQRYNYGYTF. Full variable domain (remainder filled in from reference TRBV2 and TRBJ1-2): EPEVTQTPSHQVTQMGQEVILRCVPISNHLYFYWYRQILGQKVEFLVSFYNNEISEKSEIFDDQFSVERPDGSNFTLKIRSTKLEDSAMYFCASSEGQRYNYGYTFGSGTRLTVV.